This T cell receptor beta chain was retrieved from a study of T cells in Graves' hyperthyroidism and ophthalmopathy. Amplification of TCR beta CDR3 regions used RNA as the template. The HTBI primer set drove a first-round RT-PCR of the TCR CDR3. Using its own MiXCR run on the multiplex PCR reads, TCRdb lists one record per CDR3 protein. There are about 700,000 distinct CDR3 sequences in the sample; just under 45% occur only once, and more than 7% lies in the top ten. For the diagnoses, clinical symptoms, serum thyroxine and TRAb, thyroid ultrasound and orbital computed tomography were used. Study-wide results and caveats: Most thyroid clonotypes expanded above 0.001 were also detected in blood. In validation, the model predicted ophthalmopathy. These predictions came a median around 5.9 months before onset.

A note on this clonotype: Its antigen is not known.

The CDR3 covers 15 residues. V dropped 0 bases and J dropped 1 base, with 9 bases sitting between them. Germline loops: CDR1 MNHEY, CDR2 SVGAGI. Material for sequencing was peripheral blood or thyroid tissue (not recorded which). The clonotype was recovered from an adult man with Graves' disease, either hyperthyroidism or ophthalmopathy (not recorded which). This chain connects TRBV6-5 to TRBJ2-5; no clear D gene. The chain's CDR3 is CASSYSIGGQETQYF. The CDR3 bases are TGTGCCAGCAGTTACTCGATTGGCGGCCAAGAGACCCAGTACTTC.